This is a list of T cell receptor beta chains from one sample in a study of OX40 agonist ivuxolimab in advanced cancers. Some clones are missing from TCRdb's copy, which holds only in-frame ones; the method was immunoSEQ multiplex PCR. The table records about 72,000 clones, around 91% of them present only once. Here the sequenced sample was CD4+ or CD8+ T cells sorted from blood, taken in a trial of the OX40 agonist ivuxolimab. The receptors derive from an adult with an advanced solid tumor such as melanoma, head and neck, liver or kidney cancer. Both conserved end residues are part of each CDR3. Each record gives: V gene, CDR3 protein.

TRBV27	CASSPLGGVEKLFF
TRBV7-6	CASSLGGRRNTDTQYF
TRBV5-5	CASTWTLDNYGYTF
TRBV30	CAWSSGMIYEQYF
TRBV21-1	CASSRGVGNSNQPQHF
TRBV18	CASSRSMAGANQPQHF
TRBV2	CASSERQGTDTQYF
TRBV5-4	CASSAGLAGTSTDTQYF
TRBV7-3	CASSPGLAGTYEQYF
TRBV11-2	CASSLGHLNEKLFF
TRBV2	CASRAGTSTYNEQFF
TRBV1	CTSSQDIGSGKDEQFF
TRBV5-4	CASSIRQSNYGYTF
TRBV7-9	CASSSPTPYEQYF
TRBV18	CASSPPRAGSGNSPLHF
TRBV14	CASSQQQGARSTDTQYF
TRBV30	CAWSGGTVYGYTF
TRBV6-5	CASSSLRDEQFF
TRBV9	CASSVAPGKDTQYF
TRBV2	CAGGTEETQYF
TRBV15	CATSRDLQGSQPQHF
TRBV4-2	CASSQDMVRANSPLHF
TRBV19	CATKGQGDYGYTF
TRBV9	CASSVGLLGNTEAFF
TRBV27	CASSFRGSSYEQYF
TRBV15	CATSRDHWTATNEKLFF